The clone carrying this TCR beta chain was recorded at least ten times. This sample stems from a study of early T cells in non-severe SARS-CoV-2 infection. Study details: Bulk RNA from unsorted whole blood was sequenced; chains were unpaired.

Each single cDNA molecule received a unique molecular identifier. TCRdb re-called the 5' RACE reads with MiXCR, one entry per CDR3 protein. The table records 70,000 or so distinct CDR3 sequences, approximately 10% of them present only once. This TCR derives from an adult who was a healthcare worker with PCR-confirmed SARS-CoV-2 infection or an uninfected control (not recorded which). The specimen was whole blood.

The CDR3: CASRRDQETQYF. The DNA for the CDR3 is TGTGCCAGCAGGCGGGACCAAGAGACCCAGTACTTC. The chain employs TRBV7-2 and TRBJ2-5, with D possibly TRBD2 on 5 matching bases. Trimming took off 6 bases at V and 0 bases at J, with 5 bases between the two ends. CDR1 is SGHTA and CDR2 is FQGNSA in the germline V gene. The CDR3 has 12 amino acids.